This T cell receptor beta chain derives from a study of blood T cell repertoires in COVID-19. Study-wide context: The samples span acute and convalescent COVID-19 from the United States, Italy and Spain. Sources were T cells, B-cell-depleted T cells, or PBMCs; the material itself was cDNA or gDNA.

V lost 0 bases to trimming and J lost 4 bases, with 10 bases between them. This CDR3 is built from 15 residues. The germline CDR1 and CDR2 sequences are SGHAT and FQNNGV. Under the authors' procedure: From reference gene primer amplification, estimates of nucleated cell counts were derived. TCRdb's copy holds only in-frame clones and misses some; the assay was immunoSEQ multiplex PCR. V and J calls and clone size come straight from that table; D and trimming were deduced from the DNA. Of 130,000 to 150,000 clones in the sample, approximately 80% were seen once. The receptor was isolated from an elderly woman in a cohort sampled during active or convalescent COVID-19. V is TRBV11-2 and J is TRBJ1-3, with D possibly matching TRBD1 (5 bases). Sequencing used peripheral blood. The CDR3 bases are TGTGCCAGCAGCTTAGATCTAAGGGGAGGAAACACCATATATTTT. The encoded protein is CASSLDLRGGNTIYF.